This TCR beta chain was profiled in a study of blood T cell repertoires in COVID-19. J was trimmed by 1 base and V by 8 bases; bases with no gene match: 7. Looked up from germline, CDR1 is ENHRY and CDR2 is SYGVKD. The CDR3 covers 14 residues. Generated by immunoSEQ multiplex PCR, the TCRdb table keeps only in-frame clones and is missing some. The table records 280,000 or so clones, roughly nine tenths of them present only once. The source of this sequence is a woman between 50 and 59 years old who had been exposed to COVID-19. Sequencing used PBMCs or T cells enriched from blood (not recorded which). The chain employs TRBV10-3 and TRBJ1-1; 7 bases agree with TRBD1. For the CDR3, the DNA is TGTGCCATCTCCCCGGGACAGAGGAACACTGAAGCTTTCTTT. Protein: CAISPGQRNTEAFF.